The 30 T cell receptor beta chains in this list originate from one sample, sequenced in a study of cytomegalovirus exposure and HLA in healthy donors. Clones were sequenced by immunoSEQ multiplex PCR, and TCRdb holds only the in-frame ones, with some missing. The sample holds around 250,000 clones, about 90% seen once. Sequencing was done on a sample of PBMCs. Receptors were obtained from a woman between 25 and 40 years old in good health and CMV-seronegative.

This chain joins TRBV28 and TRBJ2-3, with 10 nucleotides matching TRBD2. Losses at the gene ends were 5 bases for V and 3 bases for J; bases not matched to a gene: 5. Germline loops: CDR1 MDHEN, CDR2 SYDVKM. This CDR3 has 15 amino acids. This CDR3 is CASSPTSGTTDTQYF. In DNA form, the CDR3 reads TGTGCCAGCAGTCCAACTAGCGGGACGACAGATACGCAGTATTTT.

The rearrangement uses TRBV29-1 and TRBJ2-7; 8 bases map to TRBD2. The CDR3 contains 19 residues. Germline loops: CDR1 SQVTM, CDR2 ANQGSEA. After removal of 7 bases from V and 3 bases from J, the junction contained 26 bases not matched to a gene. CDR3 nucleotide sequence: TGCAGCGCCTATAGCGGGGACCCCCGAGATGGCGGGAGTCTCTACGAGCAGTACTTC. Protein sequence: CSAYSGDPRDGGSLYEQYF.

The V call is TRBV28, the J call TRBJ1-5; D is perhaps TRBD1 (5 bases). Germline loops: CDR1 MDHEN, CDR2 SYDVKM. The CDR3 spans 18 residues. The ends were cut back, 6 bases at V and 6 bases at J, with 27 bases in the middle. CDR3 amino acids: CASRCLLPTGTDTQPQHF. The CDR3 region has the DNA TGTGCCAGCAGATGTTTGCTGCCTACCGGGACCGACACTCAGCCCCAGCATTTT.

The count of this clone is one. This chain connects TRBV28 to TRBJ1-1, with D uncertain. The CDR3 has 14 amino acids. V lost 3 bases and J 2 bases, leaving 10 bases between the germline ends. CDR1 and CDR2 (germline): MDHEN, SYDVKM. The CDR3 reads CASSFGGLNTEAFF. As DNA, the CDR3 is TGTGCCAGCAGTTTTGGTGGGTTAAACACTGAAGCTTTCTTT.

The chain is built from TRBV7-9 and TRBJ1-2, with a tentative D call TRBD1 (6 bases). Germline-derived CDR1 and CDR2 are SEHNR and FQNEAQ (reference sequence). There are 13 residues in the CDR3. The ends were cut back, 5 bases at V and 6 bases at J, with 13 bases in the middle. In nucleotides, the CDR3 is TGTGCCAGCAGCCCGGACAGAACAGATGGCTACACCTTC. Residues: CASSPDRTDGYTF.

To note about this clone: The sample has other DNA sequences that encode this CDR3 too. The chain combines TRBV19 with TRBJ2-3, with D hard to call. Germline V gene sequence: CDR1 LNHDA, CDR2 SQIVND (reference sequence). Deletions cut 6 bases from V and 0 bases from J, with 10 bases between. The CDR3 has 14 amino acids. The CDR3 coding sequence is TGTGCCAGTAGGAGGACGGTTAGCACAGATACGCAGTATTTT. Protein product: CASRRTVSTDTQYF.

In the case of this clone: This CDR3 is also generated by other DNA sequences in the sample. The CDR3: CASSLGNEQFF. The CDR3, as DNA: TGTGCCAGCAGCCTCGGCAATGAGCAGTTCTTC. The chain carries TRBV4-2 and TRBJ2-1; D remains ambiguous. The CDR3 extends over 11 amino acids. CDR1 and CDR2 from the germline V gene are LGHNA and YNFKEQ. V was shortened by 4 bases and J by 6 bases, with 4 bases between the two germline ends.

V and J are TRBV7-3 and TRBJ2-6, with 8 bases matching TRBD2. This CDR3 is 18 amino acids long. Germline lookup yields CDR1 SGHTA and CDR2 FQGTGA. The junction had 10 bases not matched to a gene; V was cut back by 2 bases and J by 4 bases. This CDR3 reads CASSLRRAGVAGANVLTF. In DNA, the CDR3 is TGTGCCAGCAGCTTACGTCGAGCGGGAGTGGCCGGGGCCAACGTCCTGACTTTC.

CDR3 region: CASSYFNARPDTQYF. The CDR3 coding sequence is TGTGCCAGCAGTTACTTCAACGCTAGGCCTGATACGCAGTATTTT. J is TRBJ2-3 and V is TRBV6-5; D is undetermined. V dropped 1 base and J dropped 6 bases, with 14 bases sitting between them. The CDR3 runs to 15 residues. The germline CDR1 and CDR2 sequences are MNHEY and SVGAGI.

The chain links TRBV4-1 to TRBJ2-3; 12 positions agree with TRBD2. The V segment lost 1 base and the J segment 3 bases; nucleotides outside the gene matches: 5. Germline CDR1 and CDR2: MGHRA and YSYEKL. The CDR3 consists of 17 residues. CDR3 in amino acids: CASSQVLAGGVTDTQYF. CDR3 DNA sequence: TGCGCCAGCAGCCAAGTACTAGCGGGAGGCGTTACAGATACGCAGTATTTT.

The J gene is TRBJ2-1, the V gene TRBV13; D is ambiguous. The CDR3 runs to 16 residues. V lost 0 bases to trimming and J lost 0 bases, with 9 bases between them. Germline V CDR1 and CDR2: PRHDT, FYEKMQ (reference sequence). The CDR3 loop is CASSLGGISSYNEQFF. CDR3 nucleotide sequence: TGTGCCAGCAGCTTAGGTGGCATAAGCTCCTACAATGAGCAGTTCTTC. The entire variable domain, with the rest obtained from reference TRBV13 and TRBJ2-1, is as follows: AAGVIQSPRHLIKEKRETATLKCYPIPRHDTVYWYQQGPGQDPQFLISFYEKMQSDKGSIPDRFSAQQFSDYHSELNMSSLELGDSALYFCASSLGGISSYNEQFFGPGTRLTVL.

This chain joins TRBV2 and TRBJ2-3; D remains unclear. There are 15 residues in the CDR3. Germline CDR1 is SNHLY and CDR2 is FYNNEI. The germline V and J ends were trimmed by 7 bases and 0 bases, with 14 bases remaining between them. The CDR3 protein is CASKGTPASTDTQYF. CDR3 nucleotides: TGTGCCAGCAAGGGAACGCCTGCTAGCACAGATACGCAGTATTTT.

The V and J genes are TRBV7-9 and TRBJ2-1; D is uncertain. The V end was cut by 5 bases, the J end by 9 bases, with 8 bases between. The CDR3 loop spans 11 amino acids. Germline V gene lookup returns CDR1 SEHNR and CDR2 FQNEAQ (reference sequence). Here the CDR3 reads CASSQPTEQFF. Here the CDR3 DNA reads TGTGCCAGCAGCCAACCGACTGAGCAGTTCTTC. The full variable domain, completed using reference TRBV7-9 and TRBJ2-1, is DTGVSQNPRHKITKRGQNVTFRCDPISEHNRLYWYRQTLGQGPEFLTYFQNEAQLEKSRLLSDRFSAERPKGSFSTLEIQRTEQGDSAMYLCASSQPTEQFFGPGTRLTVL.

The J gene is TRBJ2-7, the V gene TRBV18; either TRBD1 or TRBD2 may fit D (5 bases each). V lost 3 bases, J lost 5 bases, and 11 bases lay in between. This CDR3 has 13 residues. Germline-derived CDR1 and CDR2 are KGHSH and LQKENI. The CDR3: CASSPQGDNEQYF. The CDR3 DNA is TGTGCCAGCTCACCCCAGGGAGACAACGAGCAGTACTTC.

The chain employs TRBV7-8 and TRBJ2-1; the match to TRBD2 covers 8 bases. The CDR3 runs to 17 residues. Germline values: CDR1 SGHVS, CDR2 FQNEAQ. Trimming at V came to 0 bases and at J to 5 bases, leaving 9 bases not matched to a gene. DNA for the CDR3: TGTGCCAGCAGCTTAGCATCGACTAGCGCGATGAACAATGAGCAGTTCTTC. This codes for CASSLASTSAMNNEQFF.

This rearrangement joins TRBV30 to TRBJ2-2, with TRBD2 matching 10 bases. Germline trimming cut 4 bases from V and 5 bases from J; bases unmatched to any gene: 7. This CDR3 spans 15 amino acids. Germline V lookup: CDR1 GTSNPN, CDR2 SVGIG (reference sequence). CDR3 DNA: TGTGCCTGGATCGTGTCTAGCGGGAGTACCGGGGAGCTGTTTTTT. Its protein is CAWIVSSGSTGELFF.

CDR3 nucleotides: TGTGCCAGCAGTTACACCACGGGGACAGCGAGGGGCTACACCTTC. Translation gives CASSYTTGTARGYTF. The chain links TRBV6-5 to TRBJ1-2, with TRBD1 matching over 7 bases. The CDR3 has 15 residues. V shed 2 bases, J shed 8 bases, and the junction held 11 bases outside the gene matches. CDR1 is MNHEY and CDR2 is SVGAGI in the germline V gene.

The V gene is TRBV7-8, the J gene TRBJ2-5, with D possibly TRBD2 on 5 matching bases. The CDR3 has 12 amino acids. In germline, CDR1 is SGHVS, CDR2 FQNEAQ. V shed 5 bases and J shed 5 bases, with 9 bases lying between them. CDR3 bases: TGTGCCAGCAGCCCACCGGGGGAGACCCAGTACTTC. Translating it yields CASSPPGETQYF.

This sequence joins TRBV7-3 and TRBJ2-7; perhaps TRBD1 as D (5 bases). The CDR3 is 13 residues long. V was pared by 4 bases and J by 3 bases, with 10 bases between. Germline V gene lookup returns CDR1 SGHTA and CDR2 FQGTGA. CDR3 residues: CASSSDRGYEQYF. As DNA, the CDR3 is TGTGCCAGCAGCTCAGACAGAGGCTACGAGCAGTACTTC. The whole variable domain, remainder taken from reference TRBV7-3 and TRBJ2-7, is GAGVSQTPSNKVTEKGKYVELRCDPISGHTALYWYRQSLGQGPEFLIYFQGTGAADDSGLPNDRFFAVRPEGSVSTLKIQRTERGDSAVYLCASSSDRGYEQYFGPGTRLTVT.

This clone is a singleton in its sample. The chain has TRBV6-5 and TRBJ2-5; D is ambiguous. With 2 bases removed from V and 1 base from J, the gap between germline ends came to 2 bases. The CDR3 spans 12 residues. CDR1 and CDR2 (germline): MNHEY, SVGAGI. CDR3 amino acids: CASSYGQETQYF. CDR3 in DNA: TGTGCCAGCAGTTACGGCCAAGAGACCCAGTACTTC.

V is TRBV6-4 and J is TRBJ1-3; tentatively, D is TRBD1 (6 bases). The V gene's germline CDR1 is MRHNA and CDR2 SNTAGT. The V and J ends lost 3 bases and 11 bases respectively, with 11 bases between them. The length of the CDR3 is 12 residues. The CDR3 DNA is TGTGCCAGCAGTGAAGGGGGGGCCCCCATATATTTT. It codes for CASSEGGAPIYF.

The rearrangement uses TRBV7-3 and TRBJ2-1; D unclear. CDR3 size: 14 residues. The germline gives CDR1 SGHTA, CDR2 FQGTGA. Trimming took off 0 bases at V and 5 bases at J, with 8 bases between the two ends. The CDR3 DNA reads as TGTGCCAGCAGCTTAACGGGCCAGAACAATGAGCAGTTCTTC. Its translation: CASSLTGQNNEQFF. The variable domain in full, completed from reference TRBV7-3 and TRBJ2-1, reads GAGVSQTPSNKVTEKGKYVELRCDPISGHTALYWYRQSLGQGPEFLIYFQGTGAADDSGLPNDRFFAVRPEGSVSTLKIQRTERGDSAVYLCASSLTGQNNEQFFGPGTRLTVL.

The chain combines TRBV28 with TRBJ1-2; D may be TRBD1 (5 bases). CDR1 MDHEN and CDR2 SYDVKM come from the germline V gene. The CDR3 is 15 amino acids. With 3 bases removed from V and 4 bases from J, the gap between germline ends came to 15 bases. CDR3: CASSFELGRGYGYTF. CDR3 nucleotides: TGTGCCAGCAGTTTCGAGCTGGGAAGGGGCTATGGCTACACCTTC.

The chain uses TRBV5-1 and TRBJ2-3; perhaps TRBD2 as D (6 bases). Between the trimmed V and J ends, which lost 0 bases and 6 bases, there was a span of 8 bases. The CDR3 has 13 residues. Germline values: CDR1 SGHRS, CDR2 YFSETQ. The chain's CDR3 is CASSLVLADTQYF. In DNA, the CDR3 is TGCGCCAGCAGCTTGGTCCTAGCGGATACGCAGTATTTT.

The rearrangement uses TRBV6-9 and TRBJ2-2; TRBD1 matches 7 bases. The V gene end was trimmed by 4 bases and the J gene end by 0 bases; junction bases not matched to a gene: 8. The CDR3 is made up of 17 amino acids. Germline V gene data show CDR1 as MNHGY and CDR2 as SVAAGI. CDR3 sequence: CASSFDRERANTGELFF. CDR3 DNA sequence: TGTGCCAGCAGTTTTGACAGGGAGAGGGCGAACACCGGGGAGCTGTTTTTT.

The CDR3 region is CASSFLLGSKGGTYEQYF. Here the CDR3 DNA reads TGTGCCAGCAGCTTTCTACTAGGGTCGAAGGGAGGGACCTACGAGCAGTACTTC. The gene calls are TRBV28 and TRBJ2-7, with 7 bases that match TRBD2. The germline gives CDR1 MDHEN, CDR2 SYDVKM. After removal of 6 bases from V and 2 bases from J, the junction contained 19 bases not matched to a gene. The CDR3 is 18 residues long.

The count of this clone is one. The chain is built from TRBV19 and TRBJ1-2; tentative D call: TRBD1 (5 bases). With 4 bases removed from V and 5 bases from J, the gap between germline ends came to 14 bases. The CDR3 spans 14 residues. CDR1 is LNHDA, CDR2 SQIVND, per germline (reference sequence). This chain's CDR3 is CASSTRQTAYGYTF. DNA of the CDR3: TGTGCCAGTAGTACCCGACAGACCGCTTATGGCTACACCTTC.

The chain uses TRBV25-1 and TRBJ1-3; possibly TRBD1 for D (6 bases). CDR1 MGHDK and CDR2 SYGVNS come from the germline V gene. V was cut by 3 bases and J by 0 bases, with 15 bases left in between. CDR3 length: 17 amino acids. The CDR3 sequence: CASSEKGGRYSGNTIYF. CDR3 nucleotides: TGTGCCAGCAGTGAGAAGGGGGGGCGCTACTCTGGAAACACCATATATTTT.

The chain joins TRBV27 to TRBJ2-7; maybe TRBD2 (6 bases). Germline-derived CDR1 and CDR2 are MNHEY and SMNVEV (reference sequence). The CDR3 is 16 amino acids. The V gene lost 3 bases and the J gene lost 0 bases, with 15 bases spanning the gap. DNA of the CDR3: TGTGCCAGCAGTTTGGGGAACCCGGGACTCTCCTACGAGCAGTACTTC. Its translation: CASSLGNPGLSYEQYF.

The chain combines TRBV13 with TRBJ1-1, with 7 positions matching TRBD1. V was clipped by 5 bases and J by 1 base; unmatched bases: 7. Per germline, CDR1 PRHDT and CDR2 FYEKMQ (reference sequence). The CDR3 length is 15 residues. CDR3 sequence (DNA): TGTGCCAGCAGCATCATGACAGGGAGGAACACTGAAGCTTTCTTT. Protein: CASSIMTGRNTEAFF.